This TCR beta chain was sequenced during a study of blood T cell repertoires in COVID-19. About the study: COVID-19 samples from acute and convalescent phases originated in the United States, Italy and Spain. Nucleic acid was either cDNA or gDNA, and it came from T cells, B-cell-depleted T cells, or PBMCs.

With 8 bases removed from V and 3 bases from J, the gap between germline ends came to 14 bases. Germline-derived CDR1 and CDR2 are MDHEN and SYDVKM. The CDR3 is made up of 14 amino acids. Produced via immunoSEQ multiplex PCR; TCRdb's table is partial and in-frame only. The sample includes about 220,000 clones, 80% of them seen just once. This clone was seen only once. This clonotype originated in a human donor in a cohort sampled during active COVID-19. The sample consisted of peripheral blood. The chain employs TRBV28 and TRBJ1-5, with D tentatively TRBD1 (5 bases). As DNA, the CDR3 is TGTGCCAGCGGGGCCGAGGGACTCAATCAGCCCCAGCATTTT. This sequence encodes CASGAEGLNQPQHF.